This TCR beta chain stems from a study of response to subunit inactivated influenza vaccine. This CDR3 contains 13 residues. V lost 5 bases and J lost 4, with 15 bases in between. CDR1 is DFQATT, CDR2 SNEGSKA, per germline (reference sequence). TCRdb re-analysed the RT-PCR reads in MiXCR, keeping a single row per CDR3 protein. The table has more than 500,000 distinct CDR3 sequences, about 11% seen once; the top ten hold roughly 9.6%. This clonotype was detected a few times. Separately, the same data were catalogued under a study of T cells expressing NK-cell markers. That work contributes: Production of TCR beta cDNA relied on 5'RACE template switching with UMIs. What restricted sorting to alpha-beta TCR T cells in several experiments was an anti-gamma-delta TCR antibody. There were a few donors in whom these clonotypes also led the CD3+CD56-NKG2C+ fraction.

Sequencing was performed on PBMCs from blood, taken on the day of vaccination. The chain joins TRBV20-1 to TRBJ2-7; D remains unclear. This receptor was obtained from a man aged 50 or older who received an inactivated influenza vaccine. The CDR3 region is CSAPRLPQYEQYF. CDR3 nucleotides: TGCAGTGCTCCCCGGTTACCTCAATACGAGCAGTACTTC.